Presented here are 27 T cell receptor beta chains from one specimen sequenced in a study of CD8 T cells in ankylosing spondylitis. TCRdb called the 5' RACE reads again in MiXCR, with one record for every CDR3 protein. This table holds some 240,000 distinct CDR3 sequences, 15% to 20% found once. Sequenced material: blood, either unsorted or a sorted T cell fraction (not recorded which). These receptor sequences come from a male donor with ankylosing spondylitis or in good health (not recorded which).

This chain uses TRBV29-1 with TRBJ2-7, with 9 bases lining up with TRBD2. V gave up 3 bases and J gave up 2 bases; unmatched junction bases: 14. The CDR3 contains 17 residues. Germline V gene data show CDR1 as SQVTM and CDR2 as ANQGSEA. The CDR3 loop is CSVDDASGTTDTYEQYF. The CDR3 DNA sequence: TGCAGCGTTGATGACGCTAGCGGGACAACCGACACCTACGAGCAGTACTTC.

The V call is TRBV5-1, the J call TRBJ1-1; tentative D call: TRBD1 (5 bases). Germline-derived CDR1 and CDR2 are SGHRS and YFSETQ. The CDR3 totals 17 residues. V lost 1 base, J lost 1 base, and 17 bases lay in between. This CDR3 reads CASSLIGHSVGNTEAFF. The CDR3 region has the DNA TGCGCCAGCAGCTTGATTGGACATTCGGTGGGGAACACTGAAGCTTTCTTT.

J is TRBJ1-3 and V is TRBV10-3; possibly TRBD1 for D (6 bases). This CDR3 contains 17 residues. V dropped 3 bases and J dropped 3 bases, with 18 bases sitting between them. Germline CDR1 and CDR2: ENHRY and SYGVKD. DNA of the CDR3: TGTGCCATCAGTGAAACCCCACAGGGAGCCTTTGGAAACACCATATATTTT. Protein product: CAISETPQGAFGNTIYF.

In this sample, this clonotype turned up a few times. The chain links TRBV19 to TRBJ2-5; 9 bases are shared with TRBD2. In germline, CDR1 is LNHDA, CDR2 SQIVND (reference sequence). CDR3 length: 17 amino acids. V gave up 1 base and J gave up 4 bases; unmatched junction bases: 10. Written as DNA, the CDR3 is TGTGCCAGTAGTATAGGGTCGGCGGGAGGGACGGGAGAGACCCAGTACTTC. Amino acids: CASSIGSAGGTGETQYF. The whole variable domain, remainder taken from reference TRBV19 and TRBJ2-5, is DGGITQSPKYLFRKEGQNVTLSCEQNLNHDAMYWYRQDPGQGLRLIYYSQIVNDFQKGDIAEGYSVSREKKESFPLTVTSAQKNPTAFYLCASSIGSAGGTGETQYFGPGTRLLVL.

This clonotype came up a few times. The chain couples TRBV7-3 to TRBJ2-3; D not certain. Germline CDR1 and CDR2: SGHTA and FQGTGA. The CDR3 contains 13 residues. V lost 1 base and J lost 2, with 4 bases in between. The CDR3 region is CASSLMYTDTQYF. The CDR3 region has the DNA TGTGCCAGCAGCTTAATGTACACAGATACGCAGTATTTT.

Notes on this clonotype: A much larger clonotype is one base distant, so this may be a read error. The V and J genes are TRBV27 and TRBJ2-7; D may match TRBD1 or TRBD2 (5 bases each). CDR3 length: 14 residues. Germline values: CDR1 MNHEY, CDR2 SMNVEV (reference sequence). Trimming cost V 6 bases and J 0 bases, with 12 bases left between them. CDR3 coding DNA: TGTGCCAGCAGGGGGGTCAGGGACTCCTACGAGCAGTACTTC. Translation: CASRGVRDSYEQYF.

Comment on this clonotype: The junction does not match germline at one end; this may be a read error. The chain couples TRBV5-1 to TRBJ2-2; D is unresolved. Per germline, CDR1 SGHRS and CDR2 YFSETQ. The CDR3 totals 15 residues. DNA for the CDR3: TGCGCCAGCGGCTTGGCGGACGGGTACACCGGGGAGCTGTTTTTT. This encodes CASGLADGYTGELFF. The full variable domain, in which reference TRBV5-1 and TRBJ2-2 provide the parts outside the CDR3, is KAGVTQTPRYLIKTRGQQVTLSCSPISGHRSVSWYQQTPGQGLQFLFEYFSETQRNKGNFPGRFSGRQFSNSRSEMNVSTLELGDSALYLCASGLADGYTGELFFGEGSRLTVL.

The chain recombines TRBV3-1 with TRBJ1-1; 10 bases fit TRBD1. This CDR3 contains 16 residues. The V gene's germline CDR1 is LGHDT and CDR2 YNNKEL (reference sequence). V was pared by 5 bases and J by 1 base, with 7 bases of the junction left unmatched. The DNA for the CDR3 is TGTGCCAGCAGCGTCCCGGGACAGGGGTCGAACACTGAAGCTTTCTTT. It specifies CASSVPGQGSNTEAFF. Based on the CDR3 plus reference TRBV3-1 and TRBJ1-1, the full variable domain is DTAVSQTPKYLVTQMGNDKSIKCEQNLGHDTMYWYKQDSKKFLKIMFSYNNKELIINETVPNRFSPKSPDKAHLNLHINSLELGDSAVYFCASSVPGQGSNTEAFFGQGTRLTVV.

This clonotype came up a few times. The chain links TRBV7-2 to TRBJ2-1; 10 positions match TRBD2. Germline V gene lookup returns CDR1 SGHTA and CDR2 FQGNSA. The CDR3 length is 14 residues. V dropped 7 bases and J dropped 8; count of bases not matched to a gene: 8. CDR3 loop: CASTSSGSSYEQFF. In nucleotides, the CDR3 is TGTGCCAGCACCTCTAGCGGGAGTAGCTATGAGCAGTTCTTC.

J is TRBJ2-1 and V is TRBV14; 7 bases map to TRBD2. Germline CDR1 reads SGHDN; CDR2 reads FVKESK. Trimming cost V 4 bases and J 3 bases; bases outside gene matches: 9. CDR3 length equals 16 residues. CDR3 coding DNA: TGTGCCAGCAGCCCTCCCAAAAGCGGGATCTACAATGAGCAGTTCTTC. This translates into CASSPPKSGIYNEQFF.

This clonotype occurred a few times. The CDR3 DNA follows: TGTGCCAGCAGTTACGCGGAGGGTCCCTACAATGAGCAGTTCTTC. Encoded protein: CASSYAEGPYNEQFF. This chain connects TRBV6-5 to TRBJ2-1; possibly TRBD2 for D (6 bases). This CDR3 region has 15 residues. V was shortened by 2 bases and J by 2 bases, with 10 bases between the two germline ends. Per germline, CDR1 MNHEY and CDR2 SVGAGI.

This clonotype showed up just a few times. The V call is TRBV9, the J call TRBJ2-4; 7 bases are a match to TRBD1. V gave up 3 bases and J gave up 0 bases; unmatched junction bases: 9. Germline loops: CDR1 SGDLS, CDR2 YYNGEE. CDR3 length: 17 amino acids. The CDR3 nucleotides read TGTGCCAGCAGCGCCTCTCCACAGGGGCTAGCCAAAAACATTCAGTACTTC. It yields the protein CASSASPQGLAKNIQYF.

This clonotype was recorded at least ten times. This chain connects TRBV12-3 or TRBV12-4 to TRBJ2-7; D is unresolved. Trimming pared 1 base from V and 2 bases from J, leaving 9 bases between. This CDR3 is 14 amino acids long. The CDR3 sequence is CASSLGTGPYEQYF. As DNA, the CDR3 is TGTGCCAGCAGTTTAGGGACCGGTCCCTACGAGCAGTACTTC.

As for this clonotype: A read error may explain this, as a much larger clone is one base away. The chain recombines TRBV29-1 with TRBJ2-7, with 9 bases that match TRBD2. The germline V gene encodes CDR1 SQVTM and CDR2 ANQGSEA. This CDR3 has 11 amino acids. V lost 7 bases to trimming and J lost 6 bases; unmatched junction nucleotides: 4. CDR3 amino acids: CSALGLAEQYF. CDR3 nucleotide sequence: TGCAGCGCTCTGGGACTAGCCGAGCAGTACTTC.

A word on this clonotype: The junction shows a germline mismatch at one end, possibly a read error. The rearrangement joins TRBV7-2 to TRBJ2-3; 9 nucleotides match TRBD1. CDR1 is SGHTA and CDR2 is FQGNSA in the germline V gene. CDR3 length: 14 amino acids. For the CDR3, the DNA is TGTGCCAGCAGTCGGACAGGGGCCACAGGTACGCAGTATTTT. Amino acid sequence: CASSRTGATGTQYF.

The rearrangement uses TRBV29-1 and TRBJ2-7; D gene unclear. Germline-derived CDR1 and CDR2 are SQVTM and ANQGSEA. This CDR3 has 13 residues. The V gene lost 6 bases and the J gene lost 2 bases, with 14 bases spanning the gap. CDR3 DNA: TGCAGCGTGGATATGGGGAAACCCTACGAGCAGTACTTC. Protein product: CSVDMGKPYEQYF.

This clonotype showed up many times. V is TRBV21-1 and J is TRBJ2-4; the D call of TRBD2 is as the table states it, not checked on the DNA. TRBV21-1 is labeled a pseudogene. This CDR3 comprises 15 residues. CDR3 sequence (DNA): TGTGCCAGCAGGGCCCCTAGACCCCACGAAAACATTCAGTACTTC. Amino acid sequence: CASRAPRPHENIQYF.

This chain uses TRBV7-9 with TRBJ2-7; D call uncertain. This CDR3 is 13 amino acids long. Trimming pared 5 bases from V and 2 bases from J, leaving 10 bases between. CDR1 and CDR2 from the germline V gene are SEHNR and FQNEAQ (reference sequence). This CDR3 reads CASSQPNTYEQYF. The CDR3, as DNA: TGTGCCAGCAGCCAACCCAACACCTACGAGCAGTACTTC.

In its sample, this clonotype was seen many times. The chain employs TRBV5-5 and TRBJ2-1; unclear D gene. The germline V and J ends were trimmed by 0 bases and 7 bases, with 11 bases remaining between them. Germline V gene data show CDR1 as SGHKS and CDR2 as YYEKEE (reference sequence). The CDR3 spans 14 residues. CDR3 amino acids: CASSLEQFGNEQFF. CDR3 in DNA: TGTGCCAGCAGCTTGGAGCAGTTCGGGAATGAGCAGTTCTTC.

V gene TRBV4-1 combines with J gene TRBJ2-7, with TRBD1 matching over 7 bases. The CDR3 contains 15 residues. The junction had 6 bases not matched to a gene; V was cut back by 0 bases and J by 4 bases. Germline CDR1 is MGHRA and CDR2 is YSYEKL. CDR3 region: CASSQDGGQTYEQYF. CDR3 nucleotide sequence: TGCGCCAGCAGCCAAGATGGGGGACAGACTTACGAGCAGTACTTC.

In this sample, this clonotype turned up a few times. For the CDR3, the DNA is TGTGCCAGCAGTTTACATGCGGGATCCTCCTACGAGCAGTACTTC. This codes for CASSLHAGSSYEQYF. The chain uses TRBV27 and TRBJ2-7, with D possibly being TRBD2 (6 bases). The V and J ends lost 2 bases and 0 bases respectively, with 11 bases between them. The V gene's germline CDR1 is MNHEY and CDR2 SMNVEV (reference sequence). The CDR3 consists of 15 residues.

The J gene is TRBJ1-3, the V gene TRBV9; possibly TRBD1 for D (5 bases). The V gene's germline CDR1 is SGDLS and CDR2 YYNGEE. CDR3 length: 17 amino acids. The V end lost 0 bases, the J end lost 1 base, and 14 bases lay between the germline ends. CDR3 bases: TGTGCCAGCAGCGTAGGGCCGACAGAACTTTCTGGAAACACCATATATTTT. Translating it yields CASSVGPTELSGNTIYF.

The chain recombines TRBV5-6 with TRBJ1-1, with D hard to call. V lost 2 bases, J lost 8 bases, and 16 bases lay in between. This CDR3 spans 14 amino acids. CDR1 SGHDT and CDR2 YYEEEE come from the germline V gene. In DNA, the CDR3 is TGTGCCAGCAGCTTCGGCGGCCGGATCGTGGAAGCTTTCTTT. This sequence encodes CASSFGGRIVEAFF.

The rearrangement joins TRBV11-2 to TRBJ2-3, with D hard to call. Deletions cut 3 bases from V and 14 bases from J, with 15 bases between. This CDR3 spans 12 amino acids. CDR1 SGHAT and CDR2 FQNNGV come from the germline V gene. As DNA, the CDR3 is TGTGCCAGCAGCTTTTCACCGGCCGTGGCGTATTTT. Translating it yields CASSFSPAVAYF.

This clonotype appeared many times. This chain connects TRBV29-1 to TRBJ2-7; D possibly corresponds to TRBD1 (6 bases). CDR3 size: 12 residues. The V end lost 5 bases, the J end lost 1 base, and 9 bases lay between the germline ends. Germline-derived CDR1 and CDR2 are SQVTM and ANQGSEA. CDR3 sequence reads: CSVRQESYEQYF. DNA of the CDR3: TGCAGCGTTCGACAGGAATCCTACGAGCAGTACTTC.

In regard to this clonotype: The conserved final phenylalanine or tryptophan is absent from the CDR3, which likely points to a read error. The chain recombines TRBV7-9 with TRBJ2-3, with 8 bases fitting TRBD1. CDR1 and CDR2 from the germline V gene are SEHNR and FQNEAQ (reference sequence). V lost 5 bases and J lost 11; bases outside the gene matches: 12. This CDR3 spans 14 amino acids. The CDR3 loop reads CASSNRDRPDGQYS. The DNA for the CDR3 is TGTGCCAGCAGCAACCGGGACAGGCCGGATGGGCAGTATTCT.

In its sample, this clonotype was seen once. The gene calls are TRBV29-1 and TRBJ2-1, with 10 bases identical to TRBD2. CDR1 and CDR2 (germline): SQVTM, ANQGSEA. J was trimmed by 0 bases and V by 2 bases; bases with no gene match: 7. CDR3 length: 17 amino acids. The CDR3 sequence is CSVELSGRFDSYNEQFF. The CDR3 DNA sequence: TGCAGCGTTGAACTTAGCGGGAGGTTCGACTCCTACAATGAGCAGTTCTTC.